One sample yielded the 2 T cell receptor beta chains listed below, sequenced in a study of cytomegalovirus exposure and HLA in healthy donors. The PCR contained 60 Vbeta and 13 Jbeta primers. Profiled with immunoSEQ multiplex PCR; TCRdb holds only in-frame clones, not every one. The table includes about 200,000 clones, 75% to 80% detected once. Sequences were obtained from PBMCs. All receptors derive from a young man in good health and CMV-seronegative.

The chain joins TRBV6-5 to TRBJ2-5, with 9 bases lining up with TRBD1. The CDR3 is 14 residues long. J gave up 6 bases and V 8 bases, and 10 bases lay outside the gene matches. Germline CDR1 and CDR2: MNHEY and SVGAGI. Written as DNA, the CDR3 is TGTGCCAGCGGCGACAGGGGGATCAAAAAGACCCAGTACTTC. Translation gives CASGDRGIKKTQYF.

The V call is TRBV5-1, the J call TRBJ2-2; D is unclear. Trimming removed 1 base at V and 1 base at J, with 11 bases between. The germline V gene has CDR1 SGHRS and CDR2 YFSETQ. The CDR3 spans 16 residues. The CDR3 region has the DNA TGCGCCAGCAGCTTGCTACCCACGGGGAACACCGGGGAGCTGTTTTTT. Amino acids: CASSLLPTGNTGELFF.